These 20 T cell receptor beta chains were sequenced from one sample in a study of memory CD8 T cells in hepatitis C reinfection. Libraries were prepared by immunoSEQ multiplex PCR; TCRdb keeps only in-frame clonotypes and omits some of them. The repertoire holds approximately 50,000 clones, with just under 90% as singletons. As to time point: pre-reinfection, 55 to 20 weeks before reinfection detection. The sorted cells went straight to TCR sequencing with no prior in vitro expansion. The material sequenced was naive CD8+ T cells sorted from blood. Receptors originate from a man in his late teens or twenties with hepatitis C virus infection.

The V call is TRBV4-2, the J call TRBJ2-3, with 11 bases fitting TRBD2. This CDR3 has 16 amino acids. Trimming removed 6 bases from V and 6 bases from J; junction bases left unmatched: 11. Per germline, CDR1 LGHNA and CDR2 YNFKEQ. CDR3 bases: TGTGCCAGCAGTCCTCTGGGACTAGCGGTTCAGGATACGCAGTATTTT. Amino acids: CASSPLGLAVQDTQYF.

The chain has TRBV6-5 and TRBJ1-6, with 9 nucleotides matching TRBD1. From germline, CDR1 is MNHEY and CDR2 SVGAGI. This CDR3 is 16 amino acids long. With V trimmed by 4 bases and J by 9 bases, 10 bases remained unmatched. The CDR3 DNA reads TGTGCCAGCAGTTCGGACAGGGGTCGCCCTGGTTCACCCCTCCACTTT. It specifies CASSSDRGRPGSPLHF.

This chain joins TRBV19 and TRBJ2-7; 11 bases match TRBD1. J lost 2 bases, V lost 3 bases, and 3 bases had no gene match. The CDR3 is made up of 15 amino acids. Germline loops: CDR1 LNHDA, CDR2 SQIVND (reference sequence). The CDR3 is CASSIGTGGTYEQYV. The CDR3 nucleotides are TGTGCCAGTAGTATTGGGACAGGGGGAACCTACGAGCAGTACGTC.

This clone was counted once. The rearrangement joins TRBV5-1 to TRBJ1-4; D uncertain. CDR3 length equals 15 residues. The V gene's germline CDR1 is SGHRS and CDR2 YFSETQ. V was shortened by 4 bases and J by 0 bases, with 10 bases between the two germline ends. Here the CDR3 DNA reads TGCGCCAGCAGCCGAGTGAGTCCAACTAATGAAAAACTGTTTTTT. It translates to CASSRVSPTNEKLFF.

CDR3 sequence: CASSPFGLAETDTQYF. CDR3 nucleotides: TGTGCCAGCAGCCCATTCGGACTAGCGGAGACAGATACGCAGTATTTT. V gene TRBV9 combines with J gene TRBJ2-3; TRBD2 matches at 10 bases. CDR1 SGDLS and CDR2 YYNGEE come from the germline V gene. CDR3 length: 16 residues. The V segment lost 4 bases and the J segment 3 bases; nucleotides outside the gene matches: 8.

The V gene is TRBV19, the J gene TRBJ2-5; 11 bases line up with TRBD1. The DNA end favors TRBJ2-7, so the J call may be wrong. Germline V gene data show CDR1 as LNHDA and CDR2 as SQIVND (reference sequence). This CDR3 contains 13 residues. The CDR3 DNA follows: TGTGCCAGTAGCCCGGGGACAGGGGGCGAGCAGTACTTC. As protein: CASSPGTGGEQYF.

The chain joins TRBV10-3 to TRBJ2-1, with 8 bases aligning to TRBD1. Germline values: CDR1 ENHRY, CDR2 SYGVKD. The CDR3 spans 16 residues. After removal of 2 bases from V and 4 bases from J, the junction contained 7 bases not matched to a gene. The CDR3 here is CAISETPGQEYNEQFF. CDR3 sequence (DNA): TGTGCCATCAGTGAGACCCCGGGACAGGAGTACAATGAGCAGTTCTTC.

CDR3 loop: CASSLVGGRTEAFF. The CDR3 DNA reads as TGTGCCAGCAGCTTAGTGGGAGGTCGCACTGAAGCTTTCTTT. This chain uses TRBV11-2 with TRBJ1-1; D is uncertain. CDR1 and CDR2 (germline): SGHAT, FQNNGV. The V end was cut by 1 base, the J end by 4 bases, with 10 bases between. The CDR3 sequence is 14 residues long.

This chain connects TRBV27 to TRBJ1-1, with TRBD1 identical over 10 bases. Germline loops: CDR1 MNHEY, CDR2 SMNVEV (reference sequence). The CDR3 has 14 residues. Unmatched junction bases numbered 7, after V lost 5 bases and J lost 7 bases. CDR3: CASSRGQGFGEAFF. As DNA, the CDR3 is TGTGCCAGCAGTCGGGGACAGGGGTTTGGTGAAGCTTTCTTT.

V usage is TRBV18 and J usage is TRBJ1-2, with D unresolved. Trimming pared 0 bases from V and 0 bases from J, leaving 17 bases between. Germline V gene sequence: CDR1 KGHSH, CDR2 LQKENI. The CDR3 is made up of 18 amino acids. The CDR3 DNA sequence: TGTGCCAGCTCACCACCGGTCGGAGTCCCACCACCTAACTATGGCTACACCTTC. The encoded protein is CASSPPVGVPPPNYGYTF.

The genes are TRBV10-3 and TRBJ2-6; TRBD1 is a possible D gene (6 bases). Trimming shortened V by 7 bases and J by 0 bases, and 7 bases separated the two germline ends. The CDR3 extends over 14 amino acids. Germline V lookup: CDR1 ENHRY, CDR2 SYGVKD. The CDR3 loop is CAIMGASGANVLTF. DNA of the CDR3: TGTGCCATCATGGGGGCCTCTGGGGCCAACGTCCTGACTTTC.

The V call is TRBV7-6, the J call TRBJ2-1; perhaps TRBD1 as D (5 bases). The V end lost 2 bases, the J end lost 7 bases, and 12 bases lay between the germline ends. This CDR3 is 14 amino acids long. CDR1 is SGHVS and CDR2 is FNYEAQ in the germline V gene. The CDR3 DNA follows: TGTGCCAGCAGCTTAATTGGGGCTGTGAATGAGCAGTTCTTC. Encoded protein: CASSLIGAVNEQFF.

This chain joins TRBV27 and TRBJ2-1, with a possible D match to TRBD2 (6 bases). This CDR3 is 15 amino acids long. Germline-derived CDR1 and CDR2 are MNHEY and SMNVEV (reference sequence). V gave up 6 bases and J gave up 1 base, with 13 bases separating them. For the CDR3, the DNA is TGTGCCAGCAGCCTGTCCGGGAGTTCCTACAATGAGCAGTTCTTC. This codes for CASSLSGSSYNEQFF.

This clone was seen only a few times. This chain links TRBV6-5 with TRBJ1-1; D is ambiguous. Trimming left V 0 bases short and J 1 base short, with 6 bases between. From germline, CDR1 is MNHEY and CDR2 SVGAGI. This CDR3 spans 14 amino acids. The CDR3: CASSYSVRNTEAFF. The CDR3 DNA is TGTGCCAGCAGTTACTCGGTGAGGAACACTGAAGCTTTCTTT.

A remark on this clone: This sample includes further DNA sequences coding for the same CDR3. This chain connects TRBV23-1 to TRBJ2-7, with TRBD1 as a possible D gene (6 bases). TRBV23-1 is assigned to the ORF class and has an uncertain function. CDR3 size: 16 residues. The germline V and J ends were trimmed by 3 bases and 1 base, with 16 bases remaining between them. The CDR3 protein is CASSHGRQGPSYEQYV. CDR3 DNA: TGCGCCAGCAGTCATGGTAGGCAGGGGCCGTCCTACGAGCAGTACGTC.

DNA of the CDR3: TGTGCCAGCAGCTCCGGGACAGAAGTTCAAGAGACCCAGTACTTC. Translation: CASSSGTEVQETQYF. The chain carries TRBV6-6 and TRBJ2-5; 7 nucleotides align to TRBD1. The V and J ends lost 6 bases and 2 bases, in that order; junction bases with no gene match: 9. The germline V gene has CDR1 MNHNY and CDR2 SVGAGI (reference sequence). The CDR3 is 15 amino acids.

The chain has TRBV29-1 and TRBJ2-1, with 11 nucleotides matching TRBD1. Germline-derived CDR1 and CDR2 are SQVTM and ANQGSEA. The CDR3 spans 12 residues. The CDR3 nucleotides are TGCGGCGGCCGGGACAGGGGGTCCCCAGGTTTCTTC. Protein sequence: CGGRDRGSPGFF.

The chain carries TRBV19 and TRBJ1-5; D is perhaps TRBD1 (5 bases). The CDR3 contains 14 residues. V was clipped by 2 bases and J by 7 bases, with 12 bases between them. Germline values: CDR1 LNHDA, CDR2 SQIVND (reference sequence). Written as DNA, the CDR3 is TGTGCCAGTAGTATATTAGGGGATCGACAGCCCCAGCATTTT. The encoded protein is CASSILGDRQPQHF.

The chain couples TRBV13 to TRBJ2-2; D is possibly TRBD1 (7 bases). The V gene's germline CDR1 is PRHDT and CDR2 FYEKMQ (reference sequence). The germline V and J ends were trimmed by 6 bases and 6 bases, with 14 bases remaining between them. This CDR3 region has 14 residues. DNA for the CDR3: TGTGCCAGCAGAGCCAGGGGGGATGCCGGGGAGCTGTTTTTT. Its protein is CASRARGDAGELFF. The entire variable domain, with the rest obtained from reference TRBV13 and TRBJ2-2, is as follows: AAGVIQSPRHLIKEKRETATLKCYPIPRHDTVYWYQQGPGQDPQFLISFYEKMQSDKGSIPDRFSAQQFSDYHSELNMSSLELGDSALYFCASRARGDAGELFFGEGSRLTVL.

The gene calls are TRBV6-5 and TRBJ2-7; TRBD2 agrees at 9 bases. V was pared by 2 bases and J by 7 bases, with 9 bases of the junction left unmatched. From germline, CDR1 is MNHEY and CDR2 SVGAGI. This CDR3 spans 15 amino acids. CDR3: CASSYSTSGLGEQYF. For the CDR3, the DNA is TGTGCCAGCAGTTACAGTACTAGCGGGTTGGGGGAGCAGTACTTC.